The 5 T cell receptor beta chains listed next were all sequenced from one sample in a study of T-cell memory formation after mild COVID-19. TCRdb re-called the 5' RACE reads with MiXCR, one entry per CDR3 protein. The top ten clones hold roughly 8.7% of a sample with approximately 400,000 distinct CDR3 sequences, approximately 24% of them seen once. The sample taken for sequencing was PBMCs or a T cell subset sorted from them (not recorded which). The receptors stem from an adult woman who had mild COVID-19 (a few samples of this study predate the infection). Cell type and time point are not known.

J is TRBJ2-3 and V is TRBV9, with D unclear. The CDR3 length is 13 residues. Trimming cost V 3 bases and J 6 bases, with 11 bases left between them. CDR1 SGDLS and CDR2 YYNGEE come from the germline V gene. CDR3 amino acids: CASSARPFDTQYF. The DNA of the CDR3 is TGTGCCAGCAGCGCAAGACCGTTCGATACGCAGTATTTT.

Ten or more counts support this clonotype. The J gene is TRBJ2-7, the V gene TRBV12-3 or TRBV12-4; D might be TRBD1 (6 bases). The V end was cut by 5 bases, the J end by 4 bases, with 15 bases between. There are 14 residues in the CDR3. In DNA, the CDR3 is TGTGCCAGCAGTCAGGGGCTACTTATTTACGAGCAGTACTTC. Translated: CASSQGLLIYEQYF.

This clonotype was seen only a few times. V and J are TRBV5-8 and TRBJ1-6; unclear D gene. Trimming left V 9 bases short and J 9 bases short, with 16 bases between. The length of the CDR3 is 13 residues. Germline values: CDR1 SGHTS, CDR2 YDEGEE. CDR3 sequence (DNA): TGTGCCACCGTACAGTCATCCTCTTCACCCCTCCACTTT. It translates to CATVQSSSSPLHF.

This chain links TRBV29-1 with TRBJ2-1; 9 nucleotides match TRBD1. CDR3 length equals 13 residues. Germline V gene sequence: CDR1 SQVTM, CDR2 ANQGSEA. J gave up 7 bases and V 5 bases, and 6 bases lay outside the gene matches. CDR3 protein: CSVFTGQGNEQFF. CDR3 bases: TGCAGCGTTTTCACGGGACAGGGAAATGAGCAGTTCTTC.

This clonotype has only a few counts. V is TRBV9 and J is TRBJ2-3; 9 bases map to TRBD1. V lost 4 bases to trimming and J lost 4 bases; unmatched junction nucleotides: 7. CDR3 length: 15 residues. CDR1 and CDR2 (germline): SGDLS, YYNGEE. In DNA, the CDR3 is TGTGCCAGCAGCAAACGACAGGGGGGGGCAGATACGCAGTATTTT. This codes for CASSKRQGGADTQYF.